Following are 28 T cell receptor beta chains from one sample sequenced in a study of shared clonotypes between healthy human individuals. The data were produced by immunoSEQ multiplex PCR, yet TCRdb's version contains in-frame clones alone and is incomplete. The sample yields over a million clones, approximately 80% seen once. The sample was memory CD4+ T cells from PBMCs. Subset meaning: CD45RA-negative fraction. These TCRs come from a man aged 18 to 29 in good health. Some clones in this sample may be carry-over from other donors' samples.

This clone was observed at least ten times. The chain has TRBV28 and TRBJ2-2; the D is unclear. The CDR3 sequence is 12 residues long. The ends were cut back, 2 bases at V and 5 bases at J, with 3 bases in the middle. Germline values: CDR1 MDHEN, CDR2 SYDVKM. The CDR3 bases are TGTGCCAGCAGTTTAGAGACCGGGGAGCTGTTTTTT. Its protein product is CASSLETGELFF. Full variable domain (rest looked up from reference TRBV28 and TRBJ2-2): DVKVTQSSRYLVKRTGEKVFLECVQDMDHENMFWYRQDPGLGLRLIYFSYDVKMKEKGDIPEGYSVSREKKERFSLILESASTNQTSMYLCASSLETGELFFGEGSRLTVL.

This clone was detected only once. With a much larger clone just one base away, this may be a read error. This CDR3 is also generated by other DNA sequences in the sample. Here the CDR3 DNA reads TGTGCCAGCAGCTTAGGTTACGAGCAGTACTTC. This codes for CASSLGYEQYF. The V call is TRBV5-4, the J call TRBJ2-7; D remains unclear. V was trimmed by 2 bases and J by 4 bases, leaving 4 bases between them. The CDR3 is 11 amino acids. CDR1 and CDR2 from the germline V gene are SGHNT and YYREEE (reference sequence).

The CDR3 DNA sequence: TGTGCCAGCAGCCCACGACAGGGGAGTGTTGTCGCCGGGGAGCTGTTTTTT. The encoded protein is CASSPRQGSVVAGELFF. V and J are TRBV7-2 and TRBJ2-2; TRBD1 matches at 8 bases. From germline, CDR1 is SGHTA and CDR2 FQGNSA. The CDR3 is 17 residues long. The ends lost 5 bases at V and 6 bases at J; junction bases unmatched: 14.

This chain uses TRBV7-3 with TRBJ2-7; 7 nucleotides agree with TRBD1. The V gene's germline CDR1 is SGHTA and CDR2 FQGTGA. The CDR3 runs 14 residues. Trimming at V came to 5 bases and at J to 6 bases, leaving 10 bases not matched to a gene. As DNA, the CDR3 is TGTGCCAGCAGCCCCCGGGACAGCGAGTCCGAGCAGTACTTC. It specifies CASSPRDSESEQYF.

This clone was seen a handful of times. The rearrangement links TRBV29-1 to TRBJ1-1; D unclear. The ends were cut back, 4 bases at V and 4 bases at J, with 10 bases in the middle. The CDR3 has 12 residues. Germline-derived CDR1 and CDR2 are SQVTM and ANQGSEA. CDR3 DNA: TGCAGCGTTGGATGGGAGGGCACTGAAGCTTTCTTT. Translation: CSVGWEGTEAFF.

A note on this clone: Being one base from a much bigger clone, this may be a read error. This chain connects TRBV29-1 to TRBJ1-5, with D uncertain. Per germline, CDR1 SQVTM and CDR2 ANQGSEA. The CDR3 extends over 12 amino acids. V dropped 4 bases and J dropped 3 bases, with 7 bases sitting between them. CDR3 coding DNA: TGCAGCGTTGGGGCGGACAATCAGCCCCAGCATTTT. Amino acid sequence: CSVGADNQPQHF.

CDR3: CASRPTAGVAGAYNEQFF. CDR3 in DNA: TGTGCCAGCAGACCCACCGCAGGGGTTGCGGGAGCCTACAATGAGCAGTTCTTC. The V call is TRBV18, the J call TRBJ2-1; perhaps TRBD2 as D (7 bases). The CDR3 has 18 residues. Trimming left V 8 bases short and J 2 bases short, with 25 bases between. Germline values: CDR1 KGHSH, CDR2 LQKENI.

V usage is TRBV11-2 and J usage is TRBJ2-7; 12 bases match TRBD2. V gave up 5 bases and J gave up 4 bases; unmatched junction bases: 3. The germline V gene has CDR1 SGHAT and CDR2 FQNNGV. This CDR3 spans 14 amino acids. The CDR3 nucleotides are TGTGCCAGCAGCGTCGGACTAGCGGGATACGAGCAGTACTTC. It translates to CASSVGLAGYEQYF.

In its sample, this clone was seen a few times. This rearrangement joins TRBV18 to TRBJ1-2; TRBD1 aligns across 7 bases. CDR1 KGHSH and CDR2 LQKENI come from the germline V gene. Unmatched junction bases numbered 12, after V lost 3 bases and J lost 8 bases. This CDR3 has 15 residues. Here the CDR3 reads CASSPSTEGAGGYTF. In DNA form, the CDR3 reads TGTGCCAGCTCACCCTCGACGGAGGGGGCGGGAGGCTACACCTTC.

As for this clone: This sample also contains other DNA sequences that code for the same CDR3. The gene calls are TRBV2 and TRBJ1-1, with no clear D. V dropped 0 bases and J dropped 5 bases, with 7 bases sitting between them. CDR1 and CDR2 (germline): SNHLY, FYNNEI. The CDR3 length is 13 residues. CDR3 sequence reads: CASSEAGPTEAFF. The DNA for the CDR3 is TGTGCCAGCAGTGAAGCCGGGCCTACTGAAGCTTTCTTT.

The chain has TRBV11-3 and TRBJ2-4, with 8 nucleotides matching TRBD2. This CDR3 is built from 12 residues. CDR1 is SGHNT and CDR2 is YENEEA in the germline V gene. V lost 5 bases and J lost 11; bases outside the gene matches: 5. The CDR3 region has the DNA TGTGCCAGCAGCAAAGACGGGAGGGTTCAGTACTTC. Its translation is CASSKDGRVQYF.

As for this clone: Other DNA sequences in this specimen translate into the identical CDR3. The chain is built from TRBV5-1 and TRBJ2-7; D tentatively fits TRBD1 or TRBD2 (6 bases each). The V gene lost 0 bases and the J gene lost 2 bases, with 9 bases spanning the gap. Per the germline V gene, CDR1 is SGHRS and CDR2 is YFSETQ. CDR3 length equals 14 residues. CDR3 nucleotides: TGCGCCAGCAGCTTGGCTGGGGGGCCCTACGAGCAGTACTTC. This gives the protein CASSLAGGPYEQYF.

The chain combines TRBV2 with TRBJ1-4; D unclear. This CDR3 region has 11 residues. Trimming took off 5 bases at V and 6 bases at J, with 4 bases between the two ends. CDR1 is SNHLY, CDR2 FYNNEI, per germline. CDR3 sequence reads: CASSPYEKLFF. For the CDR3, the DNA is TGTGCCAGCAGTCCTTATGAAAAACTGTTTTTT.

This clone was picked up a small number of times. The CDR3, as DNA: TGTGCCAGCAGCTTATTGCGGCAGTCAGAGCAGTACTTC. Residues: CASSLLRQSEQYF. This sequence joins TRBV7-2 and TRBJ2-7; unclear D gene. This CDR3 is built from 13 residues. Per germline, CDR1 SGHTA and CDR2 FQGNSA. V lost 2 bases, J lost 7 bases, and 12 bases lay in between.

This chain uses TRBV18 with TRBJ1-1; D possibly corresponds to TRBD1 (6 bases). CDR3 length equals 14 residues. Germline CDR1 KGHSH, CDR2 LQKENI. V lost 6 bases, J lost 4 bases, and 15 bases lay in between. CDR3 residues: CASSRIGGGTEAFF. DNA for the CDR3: TGTGCCAGCTCGAGGATAGGGGGGGGCACTGAAGCTTTCTTT.

CDR3 region: CASSFISGRTGELFF. The CDR3 DNA reads as TGTGCCAGCAGCTTCATCTCGGGGAGGACCGGGGAGCTGTTTTTT. The genes are TRBV7-9 and TRBJ2-2; a possible D gene is TRBD2 (6 bases). Deletions cut 3 bases from V and 5 bases from J, with 13 bases between. Germline loops: CDR1 SEHNR, CDR2 FQNEAQ (reference sequence). This CDR3 is 15 amino acids long.

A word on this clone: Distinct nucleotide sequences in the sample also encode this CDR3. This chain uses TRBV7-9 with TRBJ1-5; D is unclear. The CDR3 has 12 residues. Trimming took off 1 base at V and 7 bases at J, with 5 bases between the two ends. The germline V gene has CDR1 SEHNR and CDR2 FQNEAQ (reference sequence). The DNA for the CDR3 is TGTGCCAGCAGCTTAGTAGGGCAGCCCCAGCATTTT. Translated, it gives CASSLVGQPQHF.

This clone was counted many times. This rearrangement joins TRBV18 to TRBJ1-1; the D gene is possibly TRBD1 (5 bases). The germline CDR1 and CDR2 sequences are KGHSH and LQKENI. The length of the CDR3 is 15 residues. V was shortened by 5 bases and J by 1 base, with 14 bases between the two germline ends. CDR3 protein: CASSGGRSQNTEAFF. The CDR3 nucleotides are TGTGCCAGCTCAGGGGGACGGAGTCAGAACACTGAAGCTTTCTTT.

The CDR3 reads CASSSTNLGTEAFF. The CDR3, as DNA: TGTGCCAGCAGTTCGACAAACCTGGGCACTGAAGCTTTCTTT. The chain uses TRBV27 and TRBJ1-1; no clear D. CDR1 MNHEY and CDR2 SMNVEV come from the germline V gene (reference sequence). The CDR3 is 14 residues long. Trimming took 4 bases from V and 4 from J, leaving 13 bases between them.

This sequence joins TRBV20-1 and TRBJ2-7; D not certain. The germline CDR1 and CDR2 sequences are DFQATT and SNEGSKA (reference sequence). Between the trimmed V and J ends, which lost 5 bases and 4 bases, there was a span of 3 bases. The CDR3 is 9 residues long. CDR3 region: CSAEYEQYF. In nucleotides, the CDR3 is TGCAGTGCTGAGTACGAGCAGTACTTC.

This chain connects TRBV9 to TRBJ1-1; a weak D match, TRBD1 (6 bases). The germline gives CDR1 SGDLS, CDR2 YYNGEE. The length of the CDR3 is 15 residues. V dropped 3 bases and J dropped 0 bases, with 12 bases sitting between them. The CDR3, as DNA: TGTGCCAGCAGCGGGGCCAGGGGCGTGAACACTGAAGCTTTCTTT. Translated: CASSGARGVNTEAFF. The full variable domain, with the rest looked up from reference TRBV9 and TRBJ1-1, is DSGVTQTPKHLITATGQRVTLRCSPRSGDLSVYWYQQSLDQGLQFLIQYYNGEERAKGNILERFSAQQFPDLHSELNLSSLELGDSALYFCASSGARGVNTEAFFGQGTRLTVV.

For the CDR3, the DNA is TGTGCCAGCAGTGATTTCGGAGGCCAGTACTTC. As protein: CASSDFGGQYF. This chain connects TRBV2 to TRBJ2-5, with D maybe TRBD2 (5 bases). The CDR3 has 11 amino acids. The V end lost 3 bases, the J end lost 10 bases, and 9 bases lay between the germline ends. Germline-derived CDR1 and CDR2 are SNHLY and FYNNEI.

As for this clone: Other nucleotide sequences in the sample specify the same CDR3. Here the CDR3 DNA reads TGTGCCAGCTCACCACAGGGGGGAATGAACACTGAAGCTTTCTTT. It is translated as CASSPQGGMNTEAFF. The chain combines TRBV18 with TRBJ1-1; D perhaps matches TRBD1 (6 bases). V shed 1 base and J shed 0 bases, with 9 bases lying between them. Germline V CDR1 and CDR2: KGHSH, LQKENI. CDR3 length: 15 amino acids.

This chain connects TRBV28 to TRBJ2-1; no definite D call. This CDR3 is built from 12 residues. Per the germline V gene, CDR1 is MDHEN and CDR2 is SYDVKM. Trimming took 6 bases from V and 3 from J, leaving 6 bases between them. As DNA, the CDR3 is TGTGCCAGCAGAAACCTCTACAATGAGCAGTTCTTC. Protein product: CASRNLYNEQFF.

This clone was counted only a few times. The CDR3 coding sequence is TGTGCCAGCAGTAATTATAGTCCCGAAGCTTTCTTT. Translation gives CASSNYSPEAFF. The chain links TRBV28 to TRBJ1-1; D is undetermined. The CDR3 runs 12 residues. V lost 5 bases and J 8 bases, leaving 12 bases between the germline ends. Germline V gene data show CDR1 as MDHEN and CDR2 as SYDVKM.

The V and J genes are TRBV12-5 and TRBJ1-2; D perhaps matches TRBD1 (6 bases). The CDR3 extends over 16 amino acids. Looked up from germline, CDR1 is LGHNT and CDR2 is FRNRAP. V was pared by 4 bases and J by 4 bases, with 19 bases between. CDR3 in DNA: TGTGCTAGTGGTTCCGCCATCAGGGGTACTCTCTATGGCTACACCTTC. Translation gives CASGSAIRGTLYGYTF.

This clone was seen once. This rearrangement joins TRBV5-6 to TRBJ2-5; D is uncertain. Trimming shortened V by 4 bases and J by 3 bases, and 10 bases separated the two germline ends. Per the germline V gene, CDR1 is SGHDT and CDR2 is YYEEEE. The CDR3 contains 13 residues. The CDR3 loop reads CASSGLGKETQYF. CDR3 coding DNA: TGTGCCAGCAGCGGTCTGGGGAAAGAGACCCAGTACTTC.

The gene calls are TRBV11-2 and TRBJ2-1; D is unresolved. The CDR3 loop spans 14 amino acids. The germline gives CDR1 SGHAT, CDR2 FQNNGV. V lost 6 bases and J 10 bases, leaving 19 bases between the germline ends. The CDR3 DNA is TGTGCCAGCAGGCCGACCCTGGCCCTCGAGGAGCAGTTCTTC. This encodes CASRPTLALEEQFF.